Presented here are 17 T cell receptor beta chains from one specimen sequenced in a study of shared clonotypes between healthy human individuals. TCRdb's table, derived via immunoSEQ multiplex PCR, lists solely in-frame clones and lacks some. Of 2 million to 2.5 million clones in the sample, approximately 93% were seen once. The specimen was naive CD4+ T cells from PBMCs. Sample subset: CD45RA+ positively selected. The receptors come from a man between 18 and 29 years old in good health. Some clones in this sample may be carry-over from other donors' samples.

Written as DNA, the CDR3 is TGTGCCAGCGCACGGACTAGCTCGTCCGGCGAGCAGTACTTC. This sequence encodes CASARTSSSGEQYF. The genes are TRBV7-9 and TRBJ2-7; 8 bases align to TRBD2. This CDR3 is built from 14 residues. Unmatched junction bases numbered 12, after V lost 8 bases and J lost 6 bases. Germline V gene data show CDR1 as SEHNR and CDR2 as FQNEAQ (reference sequence).

The sample holds one count of this clone. V gene TRBV7-2 combines with J gene TRBJ1-2; 7 bases are a match to TRBD1. The CDR3 spans 13 residues. From germline, CDR1 is SGHTA and CDR2 FQGNSA. J gave up 8 bases and V 5 bases, and 8 bases lay outside the gene matches. The CDR3 protein is CASSPNRGGGYTF. The CDR3 DNA reads as TGTGCCAGCAGCCCCAACAGGGGAGGCGGCTACACCTTC.

This chain joins TRBV7-9 and TRBJ1-2; no reliable D call. Between the trimmed V and J ends, which lost 3 bases and 6 bases, there was a span of 11 bases. This CDR3 is 13 amino acids long. The germline gives CDR1 SEHNR, CDR2 FQNEAQ (reference sequence). Here the CDR3 DNA reads TGTGCCAGCAGCTTTTCGGCAGTCGATGGCTACACCTTC. Protein: CASSFSAVDGYTF.

As for this clone: The sample holds other DNA sequences that translate to the same CDR3. The rearrangement links TRBV5-4 to TRBJ2-7; 14 bases agree with TRBD2. The V and J ends lost 2 bases and 6 bases, in that order; junction bases with no gene match: 4. The CDR3 is made up of 15 amino acids. The V gene's germline CDR1 is SGHNT and CDR2 YYREEE (reference sequence). DNA of the CDR3: TGTGCCAGCAGCTTACCGGGACTAGCGGGAGTCGAGCAGTACTTC. As protein: CASSLPGLAGVEQYF.

J is TRBJ2-5 and V is TRBV4-2; D is perhaps TRBD1 (5 bases). Germline V gene lookup returns CDR1 LGHNA and CDR2 YNFKEQ. The CDR3 spans 19 residues. The V and J ends lost 3 bases and 5 bases respectively, with 28 bases between them. The DNA for the CDR3 is TGTGCCAGCAGCCAGCAGGGCCTAGGACCCATTACCTCTAGGGAGACCCAGTACTTC. This codes for CASSQQGLGPITSRETQYF.

This chain connects TRBV4-2 to TRBJ2-5; D gene ambiguous. CDR3 size: 14 residues. V lost 1 base to trimming and J lost 0 bases, with 6 bases between them. Germline CDR1 and CDR2: LGHNA and YNFKEQ. The CDR3 DNA is TGTGCCAGCAGCCAAGGGGGAAACCAAGAGACCCAGTACTTC. Translation: CASSQGGNQETQYF.

The V call is TRBV5-1, the J call TRBJ2-1; D possibly uses TRBD1 or TRBD2 (5 bases each). Deletions cut 0 bases from V and 13 bases from J, with 20 bases between. CDR1 is SGHRS and CDR2 is YFSETQ in the germline V gene. This CDR3 comprises 15 residues. CDR3 sequence reads: CASSLEGTANTFQFF. DNA for the CDR3: TGCGCCAGCAGCTTGGAAGGGACCGCGAATACTTTCCAGTTCTTC.

The rearrangement joins TRBV5-3 to TRBJ1-2; 7 bases are shared with TRBD1. TRBV5-3 is an open reading frame, and its role is uncertain. J was trimmed by 4 bases and V by 4 bases; bases with no gene match: 4. CDR3 length: 13 amino acids. The CDR3 bases are TGTGCCAGAAGCACTGGGACAGCCTATGGCTACACCTTC. Its protein product is CARSTGTAYGYTF.

The gene calls are TRBV18 and TRBJ1-2; D perhaps matches TRBD1 (5 bases). Germline V gene sequence: CDR1 KGHSH, CDR2 LQKENI. The CDR3 covers 14 residues. The ends were cut back, 4 bases at V and 4 bases at J, with 13 bases in the middle. Written as DNA, the CDR3 is TGTGCCAGCTCACTGCAGGGCTGGGCCTATGGCTACACCTTC. Protein product: CASSLQGWAYGYTF.

The V call is TRBV7-3, the J call TRBJ2-7; the match to TRBD2 covers 9 bases. Germline values: CDR1 SGHTA, CDR2 FQGTGA. The CDR3 is 15 amino acids. After removal of 5 bases from V and 4 bases from J, the junction contained 9 bases not matched to a gene. The CDR3 loop is CASSPAQAGGYEQYF. As DNA, the CDR3 is TGTGCCAGCAGCCCCGCCCAGGCGGGGGGGTACGAGCAGTACTTC.

The chain has TRBV4-2 and TRBJ2-7, with D unresolved. Trimming left V 0 bases short and J 3 bases short, with 12 bases between. Germline CDR1 is LGHNA and CDR2 is YNFKEQ. The CDR3 has 15 residues. CDR3 sequence reads: CASSQEPPSLYEQYF. In DNA, the CDR3 is TGTGCCAGCAGCCAAGAGCCTCCTTCCCTCTACGAGCAGTACTTC.

This clone was seen once. V and J are TRBV7-2 and TRBJ2-1, with 10 bases lining up with TRBD2. Germline-derived CDR1 and CDR2 are SGHTA and FQGNSA. Trimming at V came to 3 bases and at J to 7 bases, leaving 12 bases not matched to a gene. The CDR3 runs to 17 residues. CDR3 residues: CASSFPLLAGVVNEQFF. DNA of the CDR3: TGTGCCAGCAGCTTCCCCCTTCTAGCGGGAGTCGTTAATGAGCAGTTCTTC.

With regard to this clone: This CDR3 is also generated by other DNA sequences in the sample. DNA of the CDR3: TGTGCCAGCAGCAGCGGGCAGGGGACAGATACGCAGTATTTT. This sequence encodes CASSSGQGTDTQYF. The chain employs TRBV5-4 and TRBJ2-3; tentatively, D is TRBD1 or TRBD2 (6 bases each). Germline assignment: CDR1 SGHNT and CDR2 YYREEE (reference sequence). Trimming took 4 bases from V and 3 from J, leaving 12 bases between them. CDR3 length equals 14 residues.

V and J are TRBV19 and TRBJ2-7; D possibly corresponds to TRBD2 (6 bases). Germline V CDR1 and CDR2: LNHDA, SQIVND (reference sequence). The CDR3 contains 15 residues. Trimming stripped 7 bases from V and 2 bases from J, with 18 bases between. The CDR3 region is CASKEASAFPYEQYF. The CDR3 region has the DNA TGTGCCAGTAAGGAGGCTAGCGCGTTTCCCTACGAGCAGTACTTC.

This sequence joins TRBV5-4 and TRBJ1-3, with 7 bases matching TRBD1. The CDR3 contains 14 residues. Germline values: CDR1 SGHNT, CDR2 YYREEE (reference sequence). Losses at the gene ends were 4 bases for V and 2 bases for J; bases not matched to a gene: 3. Here the CDR3 DNA reads TGTGCCAGCAGCCTGACAGGGCCTGGAAACACCATATATTTT. Its translation is CASSLTGPGNTIYF.

The chain couples TRBV28 to TRBJ2-7; TRBD1 matches 8 bases. Germline lookup yields CDR1 MDHEN and CDR2 SYDVKM. Germline trimming cut 7 bases from V and 2 bases from J; bases unmatched to any gene: 7. This CDR3 has 14 residues. The DNA of the CDR3 is TGTGCCAGCATCAGACAGGGGAACCCCTACGAGCAGTACTTC. The encoded protein is CASIRQGNPYEQYF. Together with reference TRBV28 and TRBJ2-7, the CDR3 gives the full variable domain: DVKVTQSSRYLVKRTGEKVFLECVQDMDHENMFWYRQDPGLGLRLIYFSYDVKMKEKGDIPEGYSVSREKKERFSLILESASTNQTSMYLCASIRQGNPYEQYFGPGTRLTVT.

The V and J genes are TRBV15 and TRBJ2-3; 11 nucleotides align to TRBD2. Per germline, CDR1 LNHNV and CDR2 YYDKDF (reference sequence). V dropped 3 bases and J dropped 5; count of bases not matched to a gene: 10. This CDR3 is built from 17 residues. The CDR3 DNA sequence: TGTGCCACCAGCAGCGGGTTACTAGCGGGAGTGGGAGATACGCAGTATTTT. This gives the protein CATSSGLLAGVGDTQYF.